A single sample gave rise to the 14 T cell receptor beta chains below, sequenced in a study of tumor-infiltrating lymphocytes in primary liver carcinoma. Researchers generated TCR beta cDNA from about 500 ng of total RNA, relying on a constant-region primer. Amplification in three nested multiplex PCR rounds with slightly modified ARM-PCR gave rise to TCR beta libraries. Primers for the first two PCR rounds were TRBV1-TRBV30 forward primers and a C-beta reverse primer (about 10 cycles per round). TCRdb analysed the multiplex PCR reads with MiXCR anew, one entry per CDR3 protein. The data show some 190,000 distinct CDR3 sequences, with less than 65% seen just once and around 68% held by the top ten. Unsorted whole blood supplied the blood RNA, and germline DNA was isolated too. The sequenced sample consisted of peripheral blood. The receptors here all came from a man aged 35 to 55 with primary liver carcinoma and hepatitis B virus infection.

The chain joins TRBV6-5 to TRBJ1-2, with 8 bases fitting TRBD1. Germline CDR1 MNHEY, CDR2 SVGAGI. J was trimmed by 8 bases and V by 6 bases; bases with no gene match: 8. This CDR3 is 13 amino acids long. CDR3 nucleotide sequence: TGTGCCAGCAGAGGACAGGGAGGAGGAGGCTACACCTTC. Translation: CASRGQGGGGYTF.

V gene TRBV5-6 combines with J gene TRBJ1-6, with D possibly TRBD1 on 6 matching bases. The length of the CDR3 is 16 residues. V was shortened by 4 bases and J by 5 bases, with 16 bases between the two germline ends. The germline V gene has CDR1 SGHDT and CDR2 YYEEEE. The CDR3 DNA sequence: TGTGCCAGCAGCCCTTACTCTACAGGGAATAATTCACCCCTCCACTTT. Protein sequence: CASSPYSTGNNSPLHF.

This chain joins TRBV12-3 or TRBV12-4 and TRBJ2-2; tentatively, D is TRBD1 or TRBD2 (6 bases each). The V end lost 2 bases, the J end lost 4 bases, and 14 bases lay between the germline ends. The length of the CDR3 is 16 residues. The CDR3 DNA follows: TGTGCCAGCAGTTTAAATGGGGGGCCTGGCACCGGGGAGCTGTTTTTT. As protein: CASSLNGGPGTGELFF.

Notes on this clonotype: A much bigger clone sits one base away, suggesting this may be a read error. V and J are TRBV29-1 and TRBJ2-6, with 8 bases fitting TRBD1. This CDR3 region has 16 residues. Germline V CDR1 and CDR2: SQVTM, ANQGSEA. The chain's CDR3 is CIVEDRVQPGANVLTF. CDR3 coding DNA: TGCATCGTTGAGGACAGGGTCCAGCCTGGGGCCAACGTCCTGACTTTC.

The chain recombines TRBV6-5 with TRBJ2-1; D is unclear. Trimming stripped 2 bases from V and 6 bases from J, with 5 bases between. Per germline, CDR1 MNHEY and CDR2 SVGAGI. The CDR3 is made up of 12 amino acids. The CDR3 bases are TGTGCCAGCAGTTACAGGGTCAATGAGCAGTTCTTC. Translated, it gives CASSYRVNEQFF.

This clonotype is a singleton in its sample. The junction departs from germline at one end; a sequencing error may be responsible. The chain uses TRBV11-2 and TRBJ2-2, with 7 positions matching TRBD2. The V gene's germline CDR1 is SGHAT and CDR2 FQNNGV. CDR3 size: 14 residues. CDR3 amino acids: CASSPSGTRRELSF. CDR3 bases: TGTGCCAGCAGCCCAAGCGGGACGCGGAGGGAGCTGTCTTTT.

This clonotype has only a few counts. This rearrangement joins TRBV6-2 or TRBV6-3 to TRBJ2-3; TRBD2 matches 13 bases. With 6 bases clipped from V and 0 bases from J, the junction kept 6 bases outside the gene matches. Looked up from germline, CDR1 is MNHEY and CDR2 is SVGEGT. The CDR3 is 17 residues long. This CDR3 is CASSRTSGRQSTDTQYF. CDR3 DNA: TGTGCCAGCAGCCGGACTAGCGGGAGACAGAGCACAGATACGCAGTATTTT.

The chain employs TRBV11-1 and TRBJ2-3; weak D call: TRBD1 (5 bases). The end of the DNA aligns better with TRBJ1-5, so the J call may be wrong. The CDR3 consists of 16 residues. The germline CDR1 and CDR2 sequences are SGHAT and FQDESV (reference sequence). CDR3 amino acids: CASSKGLAVSIDAQHF. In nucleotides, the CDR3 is TGTGCCAGCAGCAAGGGACTAGCGGTTAGCATAGATGCGCAGCATTTT.

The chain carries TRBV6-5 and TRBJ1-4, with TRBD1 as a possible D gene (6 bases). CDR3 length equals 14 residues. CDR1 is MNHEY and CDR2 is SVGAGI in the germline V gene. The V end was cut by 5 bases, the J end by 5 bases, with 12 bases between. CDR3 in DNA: TGTGCCAGCAGTCAACAGGGAAGGAATGAAAAACTGTTTTTT. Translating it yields CASSQQGRNEKLFF.

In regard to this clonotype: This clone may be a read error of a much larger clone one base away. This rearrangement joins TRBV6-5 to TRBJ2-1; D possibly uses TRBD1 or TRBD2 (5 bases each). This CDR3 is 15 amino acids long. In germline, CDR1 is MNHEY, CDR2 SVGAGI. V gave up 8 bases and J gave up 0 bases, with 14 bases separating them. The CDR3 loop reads CASYESGSSYNEQFF. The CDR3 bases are TGTGCCAGCTACGAATCAGGGAGCTCCTACAATGAGCAGTTCTTC.

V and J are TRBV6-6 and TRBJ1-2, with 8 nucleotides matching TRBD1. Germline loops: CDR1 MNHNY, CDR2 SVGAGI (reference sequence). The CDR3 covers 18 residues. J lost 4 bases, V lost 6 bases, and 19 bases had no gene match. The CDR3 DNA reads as TGTGCCAGCAGCGGACAGGGAGGCTCAGAATTGCTGGTCTATGGCTACACCTTC. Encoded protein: CASSGQGGSELLVYGYTF.

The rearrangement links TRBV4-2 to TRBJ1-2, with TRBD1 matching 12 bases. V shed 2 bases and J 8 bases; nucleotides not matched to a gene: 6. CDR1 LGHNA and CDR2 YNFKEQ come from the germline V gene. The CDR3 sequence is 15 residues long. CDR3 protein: CASSQLGTGGPGYTF. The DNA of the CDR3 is TGTGCCAGCAGCCAACTCGGGACAGGGGGCCCCGGCTACACCTTC.

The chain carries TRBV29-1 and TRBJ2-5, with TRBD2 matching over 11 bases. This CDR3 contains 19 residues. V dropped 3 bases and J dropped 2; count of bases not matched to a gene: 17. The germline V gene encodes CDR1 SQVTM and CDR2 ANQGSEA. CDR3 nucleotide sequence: TGCAGCGTTGAGGGGAGGCTAGCGGGAGGATCAAGGGGGCAAGAGACCCAGTACTTC. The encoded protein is CSVEGRLAGGSRGQETQYF.

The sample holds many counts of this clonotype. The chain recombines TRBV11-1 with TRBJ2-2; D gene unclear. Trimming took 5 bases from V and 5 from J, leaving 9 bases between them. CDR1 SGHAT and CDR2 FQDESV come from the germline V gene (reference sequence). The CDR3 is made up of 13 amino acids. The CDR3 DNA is TGTGCCAGCAGCCGGAGTACTACCGGGGAGCTGTTTTTT. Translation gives CASSRSTTGELFF.